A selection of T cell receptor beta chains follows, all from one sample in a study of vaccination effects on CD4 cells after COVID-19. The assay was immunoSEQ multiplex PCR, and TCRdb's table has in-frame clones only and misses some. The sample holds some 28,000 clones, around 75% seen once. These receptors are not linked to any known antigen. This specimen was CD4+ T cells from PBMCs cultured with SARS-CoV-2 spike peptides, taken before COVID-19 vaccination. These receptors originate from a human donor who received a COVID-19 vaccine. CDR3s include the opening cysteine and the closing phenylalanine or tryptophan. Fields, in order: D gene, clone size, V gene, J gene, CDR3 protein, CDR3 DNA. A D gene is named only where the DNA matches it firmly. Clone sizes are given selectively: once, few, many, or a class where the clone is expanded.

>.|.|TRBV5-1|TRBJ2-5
CASSLGRAEGETQYF
TGCGCCAGCAGCTTGGGCAGGGCAGAAGGAGAGACCCAGTACTTC
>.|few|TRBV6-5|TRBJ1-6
CASTKRGLRGSPLHF
TGTGCCAGCACTAAACGAGGCCTTAGGGGTTCACCCCTCCACTTT
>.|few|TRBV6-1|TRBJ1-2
CASSEGPRYGYTF
TGTGCCAGCAGTGAGGGGCCCCGCTATGGCTACACCTTC
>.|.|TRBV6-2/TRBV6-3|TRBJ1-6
CASSFQGPNSPLHF
TGTGCCAGCAGTTTTCAGGGTCCTAATTCACCCCTCCACTTT
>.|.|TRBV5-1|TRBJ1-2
CASSFGQTANYGYTF
TGCGCCAGCAGCTTTGGGCAGACAGCTAACTATGGCTACACCTTC
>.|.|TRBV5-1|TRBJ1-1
CASSLQTGNTEAFF
TGCGCCAGCAGCTTACAAACAGGGAACACTGAAGCTTTCTTT
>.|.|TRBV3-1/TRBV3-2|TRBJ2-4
CASSHQRGFQYF
TGTGCCAGCAGCCACCAAAGGGGGTTTCAGTACTTC
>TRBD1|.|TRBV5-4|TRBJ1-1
CASSRQQGVAEAFF
TGTGCCAGCAGCCGACAACAGGGGGTAGCTGAAGCTTTCTTT
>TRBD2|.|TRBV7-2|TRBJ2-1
CASRGLLGTRFNEQFF
TGTGCCAGCAGAGGACTTCTGGGGACTAGGTTTAATGAGCAGTTCTTC
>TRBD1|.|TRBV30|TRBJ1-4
CAWSDRGRGNEKLFF
TGTGCCTGGAGCGACAGGGGGCGCGGTAATGAAAAACTGTTTTTT
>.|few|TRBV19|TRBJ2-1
CASSGRGYNEQFF
TGTGCCAGTAGCGGGAGAGGGTACAATGAGCAGTTCTTC
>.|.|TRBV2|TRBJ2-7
CASLERGGASREQYF
TGTGCCAGCTTAGAGAGGGGAGGAGCATCGCGGGAGCAGTACTTC
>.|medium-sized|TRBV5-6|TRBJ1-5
CASSLVGKNNQPQHF
TGTGCCAGCAGCTTGGTAGGGAAGAACAATCAGCCCCAGCATTTT